Listed below are T cell receptor beta chains from one sample, sequenced in a study of T cells in Graves' hyperthyroidism and ophthalmopathy. TCRdb used MiXCR to reprocess the multiplex PCR reads, holding one entry per CDR3 protein. The data hold 500,000 or so distinct CDR3 sequences, with more than 15% observed a single time. The sequenced material came from blood. Every receptor here comes from a woman between 18 and 29 years old with Graves' ophthalmopathy. CDR3s include the opening cysteine and the closing phenylalanine or tryptophan. The order of the fields is CDR3 protein, CDR3 DNA, clone size, J gene, D gene, CDR3 length, V gene. The D gene is left open where the match is weak. A clone size is listed for some rows: how often the clone was seen (once, few, many), or a class if it is expanded.

CDR3: CASRTGQTTYNEQFF
DNA: TGTGCCAGCAGGACAGGACAGACTACCTACAATGAGCAGTTCTTC
size: many
J: TRBJ2-1
D: .
length: 15
V: TRBV28

CDR3: CASSPQTGPGYQTQYF
DNA: TGTGCCAGCAGTCCCCAGACCGGGCCCGGTTATCAGACCCAGTACTTC
size: .
J: TRBJ2-5
D: .
length: 16
V: TRBV12-3/TRBV12-4

CDR3: CASSPTEDGDEQYF
DNA: TGTGCCAGCAGCCCAACCGAAGACGGGGACGAGCAGTACTTC
size: many
J: TRBJ2-7
D: .
length: 14
V: TRBV11-2

CDR3: CASSPTGEYEQYF
DNA: TGTGCCAGCAGTCCGACAGGGGAGTACGAGCAGTACTTC
size: many
J: TRBJ2-7
D: TRBD1
length: 13
V: TRBV12-3/TRBV12-4

CDR3: CASSPRANAGELFF
DNA: TGTGCCAGCAGTCCCAGGGCGAATGCCGGGGAGCTGTTTTTT
size: .
J: TRBJ2-2
D: .
length: 14
V: TRBV6-1

CDR3: CASSSWTTSGSDTQYF
DNA: TGTGCCAGCAGCTCGTGGACTACCTCGGGGTCAGATACGCAGTATTTT
size: .
J: TRBJ2-3
D: .
length: 16
V: TRBV7-8

CDR3: CAISETGTLDSPLHF
DNA: TGTGCCATCAGTGAAACCGGGACTTTGGACTCACCCCTCCACTTT
size: many
J: TRBJ1-6
D: .
length: 15
V: TRBV10-3

CDR3: CASASAAGPYEQYF
DNA: TGTGCCAGTGCATCGGCAGCAGGGCCCTACGAGCAGTACTTC
size: few
J: TRBJ2-7
D: .
length: 14
V: TRBV19

CDR3: CASSRYAGETQYF
DNA: TGTGCCAGCAGCCGTTACGCAGGCGAGACCCAGTACTTC
size: many
J: TRBJ2-5
D: .
length: 13
V: TRBV7-3

CDR3: CASSLRRRVFGYTF
DNA: TGTGCCAGCAGCTTACGGAGGCGGGTTTTCGGCTACACCTTC
size: .
J: TRBJ1-2
D: .
length: 14
V: TRBV7-2

CDR3: CASSPPLSYEQYF
DNA: TGTGCCAGCTCACCACCTCTCTCCTACGAGCAGTACTTC
size: many
J: TRBJ2-7
D: .
length: 13
V: TRBV18

CDR3: CASSLGGGAYSDTQYF
DNA: TGTGCCAGCAGCTTAGGCGGGGGGGCCTATTCAGATACGCAGTATTTT
size: few
J: TRBJ2-3
D: TRBD2
length: 16
V: TRBV7-2

CDR3: CASSWRELEYEQFF
DNA: TGTGCCAGTAGTTGGCGGGAGCTTGAATATGAGCAGTTCTTC
size: .
J: TRBJ2-1
D: TRBD2
length: 14
V: TRBV19

CDR3: CASSLKRGTGNEKLFF
DNA: TGTGCCAGCAGCTTAAAACGCGGGACAGGGAACGAAAAACTGTTTTTT
size: .
J: TRBJ1-4
D: TRBD1
length: 16
V: TRBV13

CDR3: CASSFLSADNTEAFF
DNA: TGTGCCAGTAGTTTCTTGTCAGCAGATAACACTGAAGCTTTCTTT
size: few
J: TRBJ1-1
D: .
length: 15
V: TRBV19

CDR3: CATTEKRATNEKLFF
DNA: TGTGCCACCACCGAGAAAAGGGCAACTAATGAAAAACTGTTTTTT
size: few
J: TRBJ1-4
D: .
length: 15
V: TRBV15

CDR3: CASSRTWMGRDSTDTQYF
DNA: TGTGCCAGCAGTCGAACTTGGATGGGGAGAGATAGCACAGATACGCAGTATTTT
size: many
J: TRBJ2-3
D: .
length: 18
V: TRBV2

CDR3: CASSGRDSDNEKLFF
DNA: TGTGCCAGCAGTGGCCGGGACAGTGATAATGAAAAACTGTTTTTT
size: few
J: TRBJ1-4
D: TRBD1
length: 15
V: TRBV9

CDR3: CASSRPPSGTANEQFF
DNA: TGTGCCAGCAGCCGCCCCCCTAGCGGGACCGCCAATGAGCAGTTCTTC
size: many
J: TRBJ2-1
D: TRBD2
length: 16
V: TRBV28

CDR3: CASSPGPLEQYF
DNA: TGTGCCAGCAGCCCGGGACCGTTAGAGCAGTACTTC
size: few
J: TRBJ2-7
D: .
length: 12
V: TRBV7-9

CDR3: CASTPTGYTEAFF
DNA: TGTGCCAGTACCCCGACAGGGTACACTGAAGCTTTCTTT
size: few
J: TRBJ1-1
D: TRBD1
length: 13
V: TRBV19

CDR3: CASRPIQGAGNSPLHF
DNA: TGTGCCAGCAGACCCATTCAGGGGGCAGGCAATTCACCCCTCCACTTT
size: .
J: TRBJ1-6
D: TRBD1
length: 16
V: TRBV28

CDR3: CASSLRGPYSGNTIYF
DNA: TGTGCCAGCAGCTTGAGGGGTCCTTATTCTGGAAACACCATATATTTT
size: few
J: TRBJ1-3
D: .
length: 16
V: TRBV7-6

CDR3: CASSLVAGDNEQFF
DNA: TGTGCCAGCAGTTTAGTTGCAGGAGACAATGAGCAGTTCTTC
size: many
J: TRBJ2-1
D: .
length: 14
V: TRBV12-3/TRBV12-4

CDR3: CASSLGSPREQYF
DNA: TGTGCCAGCAGTTTAGGCAGTCCGCGCGAGCAGTACTTC
size: many
J: TRBJ2-7
D: .
length: 13
V: TRBV12-3/TRBV12-4

CDR3: CASSVNSRGEAFF
DNA: TGTGCCAGCAGCGTAAACAGTCGGGGAGAAGCTTTCTTT
size: .
J: TRBJ1-1
D: .
length: 13
V: TRBV9

CDR3: CASSIEEREPQHF
DNA: TGTGCCAGCAGTATCGAGGAAAGGGAGCCCCAGCATTTT
size: many
J: TRBJ1-5
D: .
length: 13
V: TRBV12-3/TRBV12-4

CDR3: CASSQGTSGGSYNEQFF
DNA: TGTGCCAGCAGCCAAGGGACTAGCGGAGGCTCCTACAATGAGCAGTTCTTC
size: few
J: TRBJ2-1
D: TRBD2
length: 17
V: TRBV4-2

CDR3: CATKRLAGGNKNIQYF
DNA: TGTGCCACCAAAAGACTAGCGGGAGGGAACAAAAACATTCAGTACTTC
size: few
J: TRBJ2-4
D: TRBD2
length: 16
V: TRBV27